This T cell receptor beta chain was retrieved from a study of blood T cell repertoires in COVID-19. Profiled with immunoSEQ multiplex PCR; TCRdb holds only in-frame clones, not every one. The data contain around 290,000 clones, around 90% of them singletons. The germline V gene has CDR1 GTSNPN and CDR2 SVGIG (reference sequence). The CDR3 is 14 residues long. V was shortened by 5 bases and J by 0 bases, with 13 bases between the two germline ends. The study drew participants aged about 18 to 89 years from roughly 25 US areas. Participants' own reports of clinical history determined their cohort assignment.

Specimen: PBMCs or T cells enriched from blood (not recorded which). This sequence joins TRBV30 and TRBJ1-1; D is perhaps TRBD1 (5 bases). The origin of this receptor is a young woman who had recovered from COVID-19. The CDR3 is CAWDGRALNTEAFF. The CDR3 bases are TGTGCCTGGGACGGCAGGGCCCTGAACACTGAAGCTTTCTTT.